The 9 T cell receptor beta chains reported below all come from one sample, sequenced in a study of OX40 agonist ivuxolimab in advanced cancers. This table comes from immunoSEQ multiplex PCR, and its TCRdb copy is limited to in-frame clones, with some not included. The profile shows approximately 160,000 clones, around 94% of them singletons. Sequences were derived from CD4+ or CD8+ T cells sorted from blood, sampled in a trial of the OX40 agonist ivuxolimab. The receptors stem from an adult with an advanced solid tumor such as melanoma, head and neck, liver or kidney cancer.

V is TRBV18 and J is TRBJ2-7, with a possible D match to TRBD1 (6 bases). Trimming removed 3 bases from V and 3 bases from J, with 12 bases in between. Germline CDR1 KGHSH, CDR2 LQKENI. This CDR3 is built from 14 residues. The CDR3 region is CASSPSRQDYEQYF. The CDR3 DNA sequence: TGTGCCAGCTCACCTTCCAGACAGGACTACGAGCAGTACTTC.

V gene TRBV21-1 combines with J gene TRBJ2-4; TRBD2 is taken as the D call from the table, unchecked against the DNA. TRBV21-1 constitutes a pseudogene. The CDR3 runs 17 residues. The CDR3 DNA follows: TGTGCCAGCAGCAAAGGTAGCGGGAGGGTAGCCAAAAACATTCAGTACTTC. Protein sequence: CASSKGSGRVAKNIQYF.

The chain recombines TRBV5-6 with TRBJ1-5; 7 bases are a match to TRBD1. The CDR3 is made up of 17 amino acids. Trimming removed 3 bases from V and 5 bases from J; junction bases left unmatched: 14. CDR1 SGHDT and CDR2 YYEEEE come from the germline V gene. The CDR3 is CASSWPTGVRSDQPQHF. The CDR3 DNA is TGTGCCAGCAGCTGGCCCACAGGGGTGAGGAGTGATCAGCCCCAGCATTTT.

In nucleotides, the CDR3 is TGCGCCAGCAGTGAGAGAGGCAGGGGTGACACCGGGGAGCTGTTTTTT. Protein: CASSERGRGDTGELFF. The V call is TRBV10-1, the J call TRBJ2-2; D might be TRBD1 (6 bases). Germline loops: CDR1 WNHNN, CDR2 SYGVQD (reference sequence). V lost 2 bases, J lost 3 bases, and 13 bases lay in between. The length of the CDR3 is 16 residues.

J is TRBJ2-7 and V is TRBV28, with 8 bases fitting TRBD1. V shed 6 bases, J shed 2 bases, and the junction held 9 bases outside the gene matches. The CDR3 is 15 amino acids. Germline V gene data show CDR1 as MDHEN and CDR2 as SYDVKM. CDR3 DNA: TGTGCCAGCAGCGAACCACAGGGGGGTACCTACGAGCAGTACTTC. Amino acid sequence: CASSEPQGGTYEQYF.

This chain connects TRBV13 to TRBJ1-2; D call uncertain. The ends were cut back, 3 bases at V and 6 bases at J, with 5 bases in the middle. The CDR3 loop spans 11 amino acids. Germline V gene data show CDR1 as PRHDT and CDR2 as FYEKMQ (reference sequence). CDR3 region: CASSFVNGYTF. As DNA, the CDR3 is TGTGCCAGCAGCTTCGTGAATGGCTACACCTTC.

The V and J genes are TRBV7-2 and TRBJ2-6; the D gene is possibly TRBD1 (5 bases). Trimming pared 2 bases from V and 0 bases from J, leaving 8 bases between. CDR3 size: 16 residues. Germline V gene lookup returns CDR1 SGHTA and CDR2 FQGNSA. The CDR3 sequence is CASSLQGFSGANVLTF. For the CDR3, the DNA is TGTGCCAGCAGCTTACAGGGTTTCTCTGGGGCCAACGTCCTGACTTTC.

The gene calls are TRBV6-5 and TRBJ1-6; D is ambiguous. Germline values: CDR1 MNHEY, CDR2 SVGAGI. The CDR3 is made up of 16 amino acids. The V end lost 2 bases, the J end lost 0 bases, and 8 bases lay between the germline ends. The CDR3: CASSYEGSSYNSPLHF. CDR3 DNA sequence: TGTGCCAGCAGTTACGAAGGGAGCTCCTATAATTCACCCCTCCACTTT.

The CDR3 bases are TGTGCCAGCAGTTACTCGGACAGGGCCTACGAGCAGTACTTC. It translates to CASSYSDRAYEQYF. This chain uses TRBV6-5 with TRBJ2-7, with 8 bases lining up with TRBD1. Trimming cost V 0 bases and J 2 bases; bases outside gene matches: 0. Germline V gives CDR1 MNHEY, CDR2 SVGAGI. This CDR3 has 14 residues.